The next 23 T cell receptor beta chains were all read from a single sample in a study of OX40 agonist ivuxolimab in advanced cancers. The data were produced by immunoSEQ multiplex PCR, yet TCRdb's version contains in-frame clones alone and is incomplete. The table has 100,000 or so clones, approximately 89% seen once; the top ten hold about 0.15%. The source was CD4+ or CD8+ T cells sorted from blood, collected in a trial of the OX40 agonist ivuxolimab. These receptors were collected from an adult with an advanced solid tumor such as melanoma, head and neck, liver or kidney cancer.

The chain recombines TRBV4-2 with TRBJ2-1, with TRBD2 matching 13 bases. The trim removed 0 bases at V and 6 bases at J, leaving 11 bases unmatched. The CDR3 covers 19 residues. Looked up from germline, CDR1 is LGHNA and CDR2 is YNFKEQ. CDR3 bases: TGTGCCAGCAGCCAAGATCCCCAACCTACTAGCGGGAGGGCCAATGAGCAGTTCTTC. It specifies CASSQDPQPTSGRANEQFF.

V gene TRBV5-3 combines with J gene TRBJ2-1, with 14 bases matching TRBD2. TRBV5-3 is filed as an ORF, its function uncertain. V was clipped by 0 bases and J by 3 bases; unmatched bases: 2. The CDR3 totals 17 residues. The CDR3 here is CARSLAGLAGGYNEQFF. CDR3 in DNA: TGTGCCAGAAGCTTGGCCGGACTAGCGGGAGGCTACAATGAGCAGTTCTTC.

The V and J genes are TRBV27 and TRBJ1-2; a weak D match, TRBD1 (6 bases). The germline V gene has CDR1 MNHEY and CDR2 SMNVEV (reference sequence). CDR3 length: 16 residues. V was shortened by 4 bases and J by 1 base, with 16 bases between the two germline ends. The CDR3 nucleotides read TGTGCCAGCAGTTCCCGGGGGGGCAGAGTTAACTATGGCTACACCTTC. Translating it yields CASSSRGGRVNYGYTF.

CDR3 in DNA: TGTGCCAGCAGCTTATATGGTGTGGCAGGGTTGGACTACGAGCAGTACTTC. It encodes CASSLYGVAGLDYEQYF. The chain is built from TRBV11-2 and TRBJ2-7; perhaps TRBD1 as D (5 bases). CDR1 and CDR2 from the germline V gene are SGHAT and FQNNGV. V lost 2 bases and J lost 3, with 20 bases in between. This CDR3 contains 17 residues.

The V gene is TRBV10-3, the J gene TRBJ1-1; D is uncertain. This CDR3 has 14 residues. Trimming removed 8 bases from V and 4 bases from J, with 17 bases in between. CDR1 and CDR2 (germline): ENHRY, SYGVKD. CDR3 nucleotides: TGTGCCATCCGAAGCATTGGGGTTACCACTGAAGCTTTCTTT. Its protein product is CAIRSIGVTTEAFF.

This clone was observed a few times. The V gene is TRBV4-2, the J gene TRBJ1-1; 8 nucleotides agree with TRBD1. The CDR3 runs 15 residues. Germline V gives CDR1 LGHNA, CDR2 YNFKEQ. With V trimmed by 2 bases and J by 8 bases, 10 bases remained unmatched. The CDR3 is CASSQPRTGNREAFF. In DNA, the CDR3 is TGTGCCAGCAGCCAACCCAGGACAGGGAATCGGGAAGCTTTCTTT.

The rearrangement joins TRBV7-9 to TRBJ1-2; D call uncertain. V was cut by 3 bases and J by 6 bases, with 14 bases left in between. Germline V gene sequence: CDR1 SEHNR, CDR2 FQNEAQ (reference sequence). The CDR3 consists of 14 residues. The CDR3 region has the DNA TGTGCCAGCAGCTTTAGCTTCCCTAAGGATGGCTACACCTTC. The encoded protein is CASSFSFPKDGYTF.

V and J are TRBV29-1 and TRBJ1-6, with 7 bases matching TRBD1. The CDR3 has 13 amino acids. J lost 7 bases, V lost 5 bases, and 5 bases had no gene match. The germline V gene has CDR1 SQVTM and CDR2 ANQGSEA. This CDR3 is CSVTTGWNSPLHF. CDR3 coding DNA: TGCAGCGTTACGACAGGGTGGAATTCACCCCTCCACTTT.

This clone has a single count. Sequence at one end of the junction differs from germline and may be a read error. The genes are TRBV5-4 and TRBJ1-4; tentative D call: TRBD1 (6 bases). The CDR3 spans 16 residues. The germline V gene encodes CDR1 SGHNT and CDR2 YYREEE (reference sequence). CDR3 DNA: TGTGCCAGCAGCTTATCCCTAGGACAGCCTAACGAAAAACTGTTTTTT. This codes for CASSLSLGQPNEKLFF.

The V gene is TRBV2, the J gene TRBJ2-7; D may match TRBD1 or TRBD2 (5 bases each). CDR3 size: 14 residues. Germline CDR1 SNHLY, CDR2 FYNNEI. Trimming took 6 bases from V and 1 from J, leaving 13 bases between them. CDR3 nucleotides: TGTGCCAGCAGGTCCGGGACCTTTTCCTACGAGCAGTACTTC. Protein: CASRSGTFSYEQYF.

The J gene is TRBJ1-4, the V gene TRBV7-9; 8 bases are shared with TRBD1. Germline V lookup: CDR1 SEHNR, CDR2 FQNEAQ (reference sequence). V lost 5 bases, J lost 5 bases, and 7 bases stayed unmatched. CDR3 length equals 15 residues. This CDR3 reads CASSEGQVINEKLFF. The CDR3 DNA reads TGTGCCAGCAGCGAGGGACAGGTGATAAATGAAAAACTGTTTTTT.

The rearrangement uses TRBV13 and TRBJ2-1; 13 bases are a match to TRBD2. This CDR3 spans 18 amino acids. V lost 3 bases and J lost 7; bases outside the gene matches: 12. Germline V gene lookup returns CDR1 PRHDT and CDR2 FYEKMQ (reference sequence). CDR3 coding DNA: TGTGCCAGCAGCTTGAAAATACTAGCGGGAGGGCCAGGGAATGAGCAGTTCTTC. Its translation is CASSLKILAGGPGNEQFF. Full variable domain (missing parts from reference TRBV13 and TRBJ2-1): AAGVIQSPRHLIKEKRETATLKCYPIPRHDTVYWYQQGPGQDPQFLISFYEKMQSDKGSIPDRFSAQQFSDYHSELNMSSLELGDSALYFCASSLKILAGGPGNEQFFGPGTRLTVL.

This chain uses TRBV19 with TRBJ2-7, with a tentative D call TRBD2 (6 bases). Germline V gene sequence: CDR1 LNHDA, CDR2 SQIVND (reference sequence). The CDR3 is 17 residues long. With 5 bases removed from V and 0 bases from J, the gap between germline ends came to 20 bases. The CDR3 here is CASSPTRGTGSSYEQYF. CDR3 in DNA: TGTGCCAGTAGTCCCACTCGCGGGACGGGGAGCTCCTACGAGCAGTACTTC. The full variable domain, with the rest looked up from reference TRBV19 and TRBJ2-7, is DGGITQSPKYLFRKEGQNVTLSCEQNLNHDAMYWYRQDPGQGLRLIYYSQIVNDFQKGDIAEGYSVSREKKESFPLTVTSAQKNPTAFYLCASSPTRGTGSSYEQYFGPGTRLTVT.

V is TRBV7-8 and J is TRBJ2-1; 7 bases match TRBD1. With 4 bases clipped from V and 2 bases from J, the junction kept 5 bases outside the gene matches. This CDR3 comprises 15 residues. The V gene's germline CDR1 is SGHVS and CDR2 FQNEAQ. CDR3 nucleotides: TGTGCCAGCAGCTCCCGGGACAGCCCCTACAATGAGCAGTTCTTC. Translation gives CASSSRDSPYNEQFF.

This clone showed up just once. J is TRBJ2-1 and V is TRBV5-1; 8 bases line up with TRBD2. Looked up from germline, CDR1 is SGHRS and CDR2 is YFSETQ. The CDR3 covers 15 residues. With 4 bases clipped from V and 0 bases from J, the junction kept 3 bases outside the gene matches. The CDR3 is CASSRAGASYNEQFF. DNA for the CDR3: TGCGCCAGCAGCCGAGCGGGAGCCTCCTACAATGAGCAGTTCTTC.

CDR3 coding DNA: TGTGCCAGCAGCTTAGCCACCGGGACAGGAACCTACAATGAGCAGTTCTTC. This codes for CASSLATGTGTYNEQFF. This sequence joins TRBV7-9 and TRBJ2-1; 8 nucleotides match TRBD1. Losses at the gene ends were 0 bases for V and 2 bases for J; bases not matched to a gene: 6. Germline assignment: CDR1 SEHNR and CDR2 FQNEAQ (reference sequence). This CDR3 has 17 amino acids.

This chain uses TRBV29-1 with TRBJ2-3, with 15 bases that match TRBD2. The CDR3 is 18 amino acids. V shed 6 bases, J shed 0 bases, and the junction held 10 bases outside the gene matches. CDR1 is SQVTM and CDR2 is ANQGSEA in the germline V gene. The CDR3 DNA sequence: TGCAGCGTGGAGGGACTAGCGGGGGGTAAAGCTAGCACAGATACGCAGTATTTT. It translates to CSVEGLAGGKASTDTQYF.

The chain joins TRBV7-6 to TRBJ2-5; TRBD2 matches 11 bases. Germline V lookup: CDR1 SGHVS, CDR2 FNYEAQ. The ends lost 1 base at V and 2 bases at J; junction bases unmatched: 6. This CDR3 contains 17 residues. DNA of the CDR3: TGTGCCAGCAGCTTAGGACTAGCGGGGACCGTTCAAGAGACCCAGTACTTC. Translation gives CASSLGLAGTVQETQYF.

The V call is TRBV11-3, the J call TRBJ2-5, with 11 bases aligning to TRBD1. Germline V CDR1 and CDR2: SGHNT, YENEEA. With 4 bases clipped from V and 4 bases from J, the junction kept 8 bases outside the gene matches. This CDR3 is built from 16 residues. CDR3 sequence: CASSSGDRGSAETQYF. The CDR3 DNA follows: TGTGCCAGCAGCTCCGGGGACAGGGGGTCAGCAGAGACCCAGTACTTC. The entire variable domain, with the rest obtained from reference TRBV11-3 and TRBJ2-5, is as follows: EAGVVQSPRYKIIEKKQPVAFWCNPISGHNTLYWYLQNLGQGPELLIRYENEEAVDDSQLPKDRFSAERLKGVDSTLKIQPAELGDSAVYLCASSSGDRGSAETQYFGPGTRLLVL.

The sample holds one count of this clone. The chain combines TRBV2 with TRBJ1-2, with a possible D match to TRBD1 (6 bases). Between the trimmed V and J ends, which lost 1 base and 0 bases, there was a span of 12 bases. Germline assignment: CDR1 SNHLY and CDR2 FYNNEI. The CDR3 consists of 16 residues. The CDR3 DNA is TGTGCCAGCAGTGAAGTACAGGGAGTAGCTAACTATGGCTACACCTTC. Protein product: CASSEVQGVANYGYTF.

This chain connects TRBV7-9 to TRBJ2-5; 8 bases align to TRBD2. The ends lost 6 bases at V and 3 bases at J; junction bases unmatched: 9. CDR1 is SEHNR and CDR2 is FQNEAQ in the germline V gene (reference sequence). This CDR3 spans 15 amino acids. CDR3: CASREKGLEEETQYF. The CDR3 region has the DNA TGTGCCAGCAGAGAAAAGGGACTAGAGGAAGAGACCCAGTACTTC.

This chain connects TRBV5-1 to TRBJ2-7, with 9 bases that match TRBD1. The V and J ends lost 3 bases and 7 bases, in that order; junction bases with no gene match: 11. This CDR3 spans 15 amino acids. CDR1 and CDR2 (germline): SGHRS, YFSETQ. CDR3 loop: CASSSDRGGPREQYF. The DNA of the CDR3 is TGCGCCAGCAGCTCGGACAGGGGAGGACCTAGGGAGCAGTACTTC.

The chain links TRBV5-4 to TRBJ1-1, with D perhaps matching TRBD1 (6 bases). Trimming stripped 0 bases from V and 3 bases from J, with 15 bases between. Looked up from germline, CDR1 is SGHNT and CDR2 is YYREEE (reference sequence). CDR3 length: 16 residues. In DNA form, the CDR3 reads TGTGCCAGCAGCTTGGTGGTTACAGGGCCTCACACTGAAGCTTTCTTT. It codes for CASSLVVTGPHTEAFF.